One sample yielded the 19 T cell receptor beta chains listed below, sequenced in a study of blood T cell repertoires in COVID-19. Measured with immunoSEQ multiplex PCR; TCRdb has only the in-frame clones, and not every one. The table lists 150,000 to 200,000 clones, roughly 87% of them singletons, with about 10% in the top ten. Material for sequencing was PBMCs or T cells enriched from blood (not recorded which). The receptors were sampled from a man aged 45-65 years who had recovered from COVID-19.

This clone was detected only a few times. The chain recombines TRBV4-2 with TRBJ2-1, with 9 nucleotides matching TRBD1. With 4 bases clipped from V and 7 bases from J, the junction kept 8 bases outside the gene matches. This CDR3 region has 15 residues. CDR1 is LGHNA, CDR2 YNFKEQ, per germline. CDR3 in amino acids: CASSPGDRDRNEQFF. The CDR3 nucleotides are TGTGCCAGCAGCCCAGGGGACAGGGATCGAAATGAGCAGTTCTTC.

The J gene is TRBJ1-1, the V gene TRBV19; 7 nucleotides agree with TRBD1. Per germline, CDR1 LNHDA and CDR2 SQIVND (reference sequence). The CDR3 length is 16 residues. V shed 6 bases, J shed 0 bases, and the junction held 10 bases outside the gene matches. The CDR3, as DNA: TGTGCCAGTAGCGTCCTTCCGGGACAGATGAACACTGAAGCTTTCTTT. This encodes CASSVLPGQMNTEAFF.

The J gene is TRBJ1-2, the V gene TRBV2; a weak D match, TRBD1 (5 bases). There are 14 residues in the CDR3. V lost 2 bases and J lost 4, with 11 bases in between. Germline V gene sequence: CDR1 SNHLY, CDR2 FYNNEI. The CDR3 loop reads CASSERQGFYGYTF. CDR3 nucleotide sequence: TGTGCCAGCAGTGAAAGGCAGGGTTTCTATGGCTACACCTTC. Drawing the rest from reference TRBV2 and TRBJ1-2, the complete variable domain is EPEVTQTPSHQVTQMGQEVILRCVPISNHLYFYWYRQILGQKVEFLVSFYNNEISEKSEIFDDQFSVERPDGSNFTLKIRSTKLEDSAMYFCASSERQGFYGYTFGSGTRLTVV.

This chain joins TRBV6-2 or TRBV6-3 and TRBJ2-5, with 7 bases aligning to TRBD2. The J segment lost 6 bases and the V segment lost 0 bases, leaving 1 base of the junction unmatched. Germline V CDR1 and CDR2: MNHEY, SVGEGT. CDR3 length equals 13 residues. CDR3 region: CASSYSGGKTQYF. The CDR3, as DNA: TGTGCCAGCAGTTACTCGGGAGGGAAGACCCAGTACTTC.

This chain connects TRBV24-1 to TRBJ2-1, with a weak D call TRBD2 (7 bases). The CDR3 has 17 amino acids. Per germline, CDR1 KGHDR and CDR2 SFDVKD. V gave up 0 bases and J gave up 8 bases, with 19 bases separating them. In DNA, the CDR3 is TGTGCCACCAGTGATTTGCGAGGGGGGGCGCATATCGATGAGCAGTTCTTC. Amino acid sequence: CATSDLRGGAHIDEQFF.

The chain combines TRBV14 with TRBJ1-6; 7 positions match TRBD1. CDR1 and CDR2 from the germline V gene are SGHDN and FVKESK. With 5 bases clipped from V and 1 base from J, the junction kept 2 bases outside the gene matches. This CDR3 contains 15 residues. CDR3 nucleotides: TGTGCCAGCAGCATGGGACAGTCCTATAATTCACCCCTCCACTTT. Amino acid sequence: CASSMGQSYNSPLHF.

This clone was recorded only once. The chain employs TRBV9 and TRBJ1-2; 10 bases map to TRBD1. The CDR3 spans 16 residues. The trim removed 0 bases at V and 8 bases at J, leaving 10 bases unmatched. The germline gives CDR1 SGDLS, CDR2 YYNGEE. CDR3 amino acids: CASSVGIDRGQEGYTF. The CDR3 bases are TGTGCCAGCAGCGTAGGGATCGACAGGGGGCAAGAGGGCTACACCTTC.

The J gene is TRBJ1-5, the V gene TRBV18; 9 nucleotides match TRBD1. In germline, CDR1 is KGHSH, CDR2 LQKENI. The CDR3 consists of 13 residues. Trimming cost V 4 bases and J 6 bases; bases outside gene matches: 1. Here the CDR3 reads CASSLDRGQPQHF. DNA for the CDR3: TGTGCCAGCTCACTGGACAGGGGTCAGCCCCAGCATTTT.

The gene calls are TRBV19 and TRBJ1-5, with D possibly matching TRBD1 (5 bases). Deletions cut 5 bases from V and 3 bases from J, with 14 bases between. Looked up from germline, CDR1 is LNHDA and CDR2 is SQIVND (reference sequence). The CDR3 has 15 residues. DNA for the CDR3: TGTGCCAGTAGTCTCGATGACAGATACAATCAGCCCCAGCATTTT. Protein: CASSLDDRYNQPQHF.

V gene TRBV19 combines with J gene TRBJ1-2, with a tentative D call TRBD1 (6 bases). Germline V gives CDR1 LNHDA, CDR2 SQIVND (reference sequence). Trimming removed 4 bases from V and 1 base from J, with 16 bases in between. The CDR3 runs to 16 residues. The CDR3 reads CASSRVSGVVNYGYTF. The CDR3, as DNA: TGTGCCAGTAGTAGAGTTTCAGGGGTCGTTAACTATGGCTACACCTTC.

The genes are TRBV29-1 and TRBJ2-7; 7 bases fit TRBD1. Germline V CDR1 and CDR2: SQVTM, ANQGSEA. J was trimmed by 5 bases and V by 1 base; bases with no gene match: 5. The CDR3 is made up of 13 amino acids. CDR3 DNA sequence: TGCAGCGTTGAAGCGACAGGGTTCCACGAGCAGTACTTC. Its translation: CSVEATGFHEQYF.

This clone has only one observation. This rearrangement joins TRBV7-9 to TRBJ2-1, with a tentative D call TRBD2 (6 bases). CDR1 is SEHNR, CDR2 FQNEAQ, per germline (reference sequence). The CDR3 has 13 residues. V lost 2 bases, J lost 15 bases, and 17 bases lay in between. The chain's CDR3 is CASSLLLAGSWFF. The CDR3 DNA is TGTGCCAGCAGCTTACTGCTCGCGGGAAGTTGGTTCTTC. The complete variable domain, with remaining parts taken from reference TRBV7-9 and TRBJ2-1, reads DTGVSQNPRHKITKRGQNVTFRCDPISEHNRLYWYRQTLGQGPEFLTYFQNEAQLEKSRLLSDRFSAERPKGSFSTLEIQRTEQGDSAMYLCASSLLLAGSWFFGPGTRLTVL.

The genes are TRBV27 and TRBJ1-5; D is undetermined. The CDR3 sequence is 16 residues long. V gave up 0 bases and J gave up 0 bases, with 9 bases separating them. The germline V gene has CDR1 MNHEY and CDR2 SMNVEV (reference sequence). CDR3 sequence reads: CASSLSSRISNQPQHF. CDR3 in DNA: TGTGCCAGCAGTTTATCGTCCAGGATTAGCAATCAGCCCCAGCATTTT.

The gene calls are TRBV7-6 and TRBJ2-3; 7 bases fit TRBD1. The trim removed 5 bases at V and 1 base at J, leaving 9 bases unmatched. Germline V CDR1 and CDR2: SGHVS, FNYEAQ. The CDR3 runs to 16 residues. In nucleotides, the CDR3 is TGTGCCAGCAGCCCGAGACAGGGTTACGGCACAGATACGCAGTATTTT. The encoded protein is CASSPRQGYGTDTQYF.

This rearrangement joins TRBV30 to TRBJ1-3; 7 positions match TRBD1. The CDR3 contains 14 residues. Germline-derived CDR1 and CDR2 are GTSNPN and SVGIG (reference sequence). The J segment lost 3 bases and the V segment lost 1 base, leaving 3 bases of the junction unmatched. CDR3 loop: CAWSEGGFGNTIYF. The CDR3 DNA is TGTGCCTGGAGTGAAGGGGGCTTTGGAAACACCATATATTTT.

The V call is TRBV6-5, the J call TRBJ2-1; D might be TRBD2 (7 bases). Germline V gene data show CDR1 as MNHEY and CDR2 as SVGAGI. Trimming removed 8 bases at V and 3 bases at J, with 14 bases between. This CDR3 spans 14 amino acids. In DNA, the CDR3 is TGTGCCAGCCACCGCGGGGGCAACTACAATGAGCAGTTCTTC. Its translation is CASHRGGNYNEQFF.

This clone appeared many times. The chain links TRBV27 to TRBJ1-5; D call uncertain. V was pared by 2 bases and J by 4 bases, with 12 bases between. The germline V gene encodes CDR1 MNHEY and CDR2 SMNVEV (reference sequence). The CDR3 is made up of 15 amino acids. As DNA, the CDR3 is TGTGCCAGCAGTTTAATCATGGGCCCTAATCAGCCCCAGCATTTT. This sequence encodes CASSLIMGPNQPQHF.

The rearrangement uses TRBV2 and TRBJ2-6; TRBD1 matches 7 bases. This CDR3 has 21 residues. Per the germline V gene, CDR1 is SNHLY and CDR2 is FYNNEI. V lost 5 bases to trimming and J lost 0 bases; unmatched junction nucleotides: 19. In DNA, the CDR3 is TGTGCCAGCAGTTATACCCTCGCGGACAGGATTAGGTCCTCTGGGGCCAACGTCCTGACTTTC. It is translated as CASSYTLADRIRSSGANVLTF. Filled out from reference TRBV2 and TRBJ2-6, the complete variable domain reads EPEVTQTPSHQVTQMGQEVILRCVPISNHLYFYWYRQILGQKVEFLVSFYNNEISEKSEIFDDQFSVERPDGSNFTLKIRSTKLEDSAMYFCASSYTLADRIRSSGANVLTFGAGSRLTVL.

The chain uses TRBV7-9 and TRBJ2-2; TRBD1 might be the D (6 bases). With 1 base removed from V and 4 bases from J, the gap between germline ends came to 13 bases. CDR1 is SEHNR and CDR2 is FQNEAQ in the germline V gene (reference sequence). CDR3 length: 16 amino acids. The chain's CDR3 is CASSLEQGMGTGELFF. CDR3 in DNA: TGTGCCAGCAGCTTAGAACAGGGAATGGGCACCGGGGAGCTGTTTTTT.